This note documents a single TCR beta chain sequence. Its antigen remains unidentified. The sample belongs to a study of cytomegalovirus exposure and HLA in healthy donors. Study-level points and caveats: TCR beta sequences numbering over 15,000 were associated with HLA alleles at 0.05 false discovery rate in a later analysis. TRBV6-2, TRBV6-3 and some other V segments were unresolvable in 87-base-pair reads. Researchers reportedly found TCR beta sequences accurately predicted most subjects' HLA-A and HLA-B alleles.

With V trimmed by 4 bases and J by 7 bases, 8 bases remained unmatched. Germline V gene sequence: CDR1 SGHAT, CDR2 FQNNGV. The CDR3 length is 14 residues. Use of 60 Vbeta and 13 Jbeta primers characterized the PCR. Under the authors' procedure: Later, an analysis found around 80 million unique TCR beta chains, and 10 million to 11 million of these were shared. Generated by immunoSEQ multiplex PCR, the TCRdb table keeps only in-frame clones and is missing some. That table gives V, J and clone size, and the DNA gave D and trimming. Of more than 150,000 clones in the sample, 70% to 90% are singletons; the top ten hold around 2.1%.

The sequence was collected from a woman in her late teens or twenties in good health and CMV-seropositive. V usage is TRBV11-2 and J usage is TRBJ2-7; TRBD1 agrees at 9 bases. The specimen sequenced was PBMCs. Here the CDR3 DNA reads TGTGCCAGCAGCTACCGGGACAGGGTTTTTGAGCAGTACTTC. Translation: CASSYRDRVFEQYF.